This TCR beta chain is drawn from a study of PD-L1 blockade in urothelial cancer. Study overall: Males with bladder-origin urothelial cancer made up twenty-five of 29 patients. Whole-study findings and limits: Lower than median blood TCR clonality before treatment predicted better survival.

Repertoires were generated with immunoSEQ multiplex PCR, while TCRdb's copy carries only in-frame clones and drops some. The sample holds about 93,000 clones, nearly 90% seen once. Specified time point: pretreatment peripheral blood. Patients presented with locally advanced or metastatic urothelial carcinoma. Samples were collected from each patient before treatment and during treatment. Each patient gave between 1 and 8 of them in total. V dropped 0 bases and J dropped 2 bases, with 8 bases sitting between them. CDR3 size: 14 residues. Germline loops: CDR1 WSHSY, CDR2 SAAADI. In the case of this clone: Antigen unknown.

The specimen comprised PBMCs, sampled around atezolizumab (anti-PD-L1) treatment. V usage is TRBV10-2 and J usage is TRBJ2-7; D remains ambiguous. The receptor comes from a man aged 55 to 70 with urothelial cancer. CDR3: CASSESPHAYEQYF. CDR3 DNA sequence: TGCGCCAGCAGTGAGTCCCCCCATGCCTACGAGCAGTACTTC.